These 22 T cell receptor beta chains share one sample of origin, sequenced in a study of tissue T cells after allogeneic stem cell transplantation. Time point meaning: mouse harvest day 14 after allogeneic transplant. Each mouse received 10^7 T-cell-depleted marrow cells plus 10^6 splenic CD5+ T cells by tail vein. TCRdb's table, derived via immunoSEQ multiplex PCR, lists solely in-frame clones and lacks some. The sample has thousands of clones; 45% to 60% are singletons. Sequenced: lymph node tissue. Receptor source: a female BALB/c mouse given C57BL/6 T cells with graft-versus-host disease after an allogeneic hematopoietic cell transplant.

About this clone itself: Gene and germline names: mouse. The CDR3 end is not reached by the read, which stops 1 residue before it; the germline J gene fills it in. J is TRBJ2-7 and V is TRBV5; 8 nucleotides align to TRBD2. Germline V gives CDR1 LGHNA, CDR2 YNLKQL (reference sequence). CDR3 size: 14 residues. V trimming: 0 bases; J trimming: 3 bases; junction bases outside the gene matches: 1. The covered CDR3 bases are TGTGCCAGCAGCCAAGACTGGGGGGTCTATGAACAGTAC. It encodes CASSQDWGVYEQY. The CDR3 in its entirety is CASSQDWGVYEQYF.

The sample holds a few counts of this clone. Gene names denote mouse genes. The CDR3 is cut off 1 residue early in the read; its end comes from the germline J gene. The genes are TRBV29 and TRBJ1-6; D not resolved. TRBJ1-6 is noted as an ORF with a role that remains uncertain. The CDR3 runs to 12 residues. The germline CDR1 and CDR2 sequences are MSHET and SYDVDS. Trimming stripped 6 bases from V and 7 bases from J, with 7 bases between. CDR3 in amino acids: CASSSKNSPLYF. The covered CDR3 bases are TGTGCTAGCAGCTCAAAAAATTCGCCCCTCTAC.

In regard to this clone: Gene names denote mouse genes. Read coverage stops 1 residue before the CDR3 terminus; the germline J gene supplies the remainder. The V and J genes are TRBV5 and TRBJ2-5; TRBD2 matches 11 bases. The V segment lost 0 bases and the J segment 3 bases; nucleotides outside the gene matches: 2. The CDR3 sequence is 16 residues long. CDR1 is LGHNA and CDR2 is YNLKQL in the germline V gene (reference sequence). Incomplete CDR3 DNA: TGTGCCAGCAGCCAAGAGGACTGGGGGGCGCAAGACACCCAGTAC. Amino acid sequence: CASSQEDWGAQDTQY. The whole CDR3 reads CASSQEDWGAQDTQYF.

By sample fraction, this clone is large. Germline and genes: mouse. With the read ending 1 residue before the CDR3 end, the germline J gene is used to fill in that end. The chain carries TRBV2 and TRBJ2-5; tentative D call: TRBD2 (6 bases). With 0 bases removed from V and 3 bases from J, the gap between germline ends came to 7 bases. CDR3 length: 14 residues. CDR1 and CDR2 (germline): LGHNA, YSYQKL. CDR3 region: CASSQEGGQDTQYF. The CDR3 DNA, read in part, is TGTGCCAGCAGCCAAGAGGGGGGTCAAGACACCCAGTAC.

On this clone itself: Mouse gene names apply. The observed sequence ends 1 residue before the CDR3 terminus, with the missing tail filled in from the germline J gene. The chain joins TRBV4 to TRBJ2-1, with TRBD2 matching 8 bases. CDR1 is LGHDT and CDR2 is YNNKQL in the germline V gene (reference sequence). The CDR3 length is 15 residues. V shed 5 bases and J 3 bases; nucleotides not matched to a gene: 6. This CDR3 reads CASSPRWGGYAEQFF. The CDR3 bases that were read are TGTGCCAGCAGCCCCAGGTGGGGGGGCTATGCTGAGCAGTTC.

This clone was found a few times. Mouse germline and gene names are used. The read finishes 1 residue shy of the CDR3 end, and the germline J gene is used to complete it. This chain links TRBV12-2 with TRBJ2-4; D is perhaps TRBD1 or TRBD2 (5 bases each). This CDR3 is built from 14 residues. In germline, CDR1 is SGHLS, CDR2 HYDKME. The V and J ends lost 0 bases and 2 bases respectively, with 8 bases between them. Incomplete CDR3 DNA: TGTGCCAGCTCTCTCGAAGGGGCTCAAAACACCTTGTAC. Amino acids: CASSLEGAQNTLY. The entire CDR3 is CASSLEGAQNTLYF.

This clone was counted only a few times. Genes and germline are mouse. The read falls 1 residue short of the CDR3 end, and the missing part is taken from the germline J gene. The V gene is TRBV16, the J gene TRBJ2-7, with D perhaps TRBD1 (6 bases). This CDR3 has 14 amino acids. Per the germline V gene, CDR1 is SGHSA and CDR2 is FRNQAP. V gave up 0 bases and J gave up 3 bases, with 9 bases separating them. The sequenced CDR3 bases are TGTGCAAGCAGCTTAGAGGGACACAACTATGAACAGTAC. Encoded protein: CASSLEGHNYEQY. The CDR3 in its entirety is CASSLEGHNYEQYF.

Concerning this clone itself: Mouse gene names and germline throughout. Coverage ceases 1 residue before the CDR3 finishes, and the germline J gene fills in the end. The V call is TRBV26, the J call TRBJ2-4; D is unresolved. CDR3 length equals 13 residues. Trimming cost V 2 bases and J 0 bases, with 3 bases left between them. CDR1 is KGHPV, CDR2 FQNQEV, per germline (reference sequence). The sequenced CDR3 bases are TGTGCCAGCAGTCTGGGAAGTCAAAACACCTTGTAC. Amino acids: CASSLGSQNTLY. The whole CDR3 protein is CASSLGSQNTLYF.

By share, this clone counts as medium-sized. Genes and germline are mouse. The read terminates 1 residue ahead of where the CDR3 ends, so the germline J gene completes it. This rearrangement joins TRBV16 to TRBJ2-7; 11 bases fit TRBD1. The CDR3 spans 12 residues. Germline CDR1 SGHSA, CDR2 FRNQAP. With 5 bases clipped from V and 7 bases from J, the junction kept 1 base outside the gene matches. The CDR3 is CASSRDRGEQYF. Incomplete CDR3 DNA: TGTGCAAGCAGCCGGGACAGGGGGGAACAGTAC.

With respect to this clone: A far larger clone is just one base off, so this is likely a read error. Here the gene names and germline are mouse. The observed sequence ends 1 residue before the CDR3 terminus, with the missing tail filled in from the germline J gene. Other nucleotide sequences in the sample specify the same CDR3. The chain employs TRBV3 and TRBJ2-1; D is unresolved. Germline CDR1 is SNHLY and CDR2 is FYNGKV (reference sequence). This CDR3 is 14 amino acids long. The sequenced CDR3 bases are TGTGCCAGTAGCTTCTTGACAAACTATGCTGAGCAGTTC. Translation gives CASSFLTNYAEQF. The whole CDR3 sequence is CASSFLTNYAEQFF. The whole variable domain, remainder taken from reference TRBV3 and TRBJ2-1, is GPKVLQIPSHQIIDMGQMVTLNCDPVSNHLYFYWYKQILGQQMEFLVNFYNGKVMEKSKLFKDQFSVERPDGSYFTLKIQPTALEDSAVYFCASSFLTNYAEQFFGPGTRLTVL.

This clone has only a few counts. Gene names and germline refer to mouse. Read data end 1 residue before the CDR3 end; the end is taken from the germline J gene. The chain joins TRBV16 to TRBJ1-3; D is unresolved. This CDR3 is built from 12 residues. The germline gives CDR1 SGHSA, CDR2 FRNQAP. V was shortened by 5 bases and J by 3 bases, with 5 bases between the two germline ends. The sequenced part of the CDR3 DNA is TGTGCAAGCAGCAGGAGTGGAAATACGCTCTAT. It is translated as CASSRSGNTLY. The full CDR3 sequence reads CASSRSGNTLYF.

With regard to this clone: Here the gene names and germline are mouse. The read falls 1 residue short of the CDR3 end, and the missing part is taken from the germline J gene. The V and J genes are TRBV29 and TRBJ2-1; 7 bases are a match to TRBD1. The CDR3 has 14 residues. After removal of 8 bases from V and 3 bases from J, the junction contained 7 bases not matched to a gene. Germline V lookup: CDR1 MSHET, CDR2 SYDVDS. The CDR3 loop reads CASWPGTVYAEQFF. The CDR3 bases that were read are TGTGCTAGCTGGCCCGGGACAGTCTATGCTGAGCAGTTC.

Worth noting for this clone: Gene names denote mouse genes. The sequenced part of the CDR3 DNA is TGTGCCAGCTCTCTCGCGGGGAGTCAAAACACCTTGTAC. Encoded protein: CASSLAGSQNTLY. The whole CDR3 sequence is CASSLAGSQNTLYF. The J gene is TRBJ2-4, the V gene TRBV12-1; D gene ambiguous. From the germline J gene comes the end of the CDR3, since the read stops 1 residue before it. Trimming shortened V by 0 bases and J by 0 bases, and 6 bases separated the two germline ends. Germline loops: CDR1 SGHSN, CDR2 HYEKVE. This CDR3 region has 14 residues.

By proportion, this clone is medium-sized. Genes and germline are mouse. Coverage ceases 1 residue before the CDR3 finishes, and the germline J gene fills in the end. The rearrangement joins TRBV12-2 to TRBJ2-3; D might be TRBD1 or TRBD2, each matching 5 bases. CDR3 length: 15 residues. Trimming removed 4 bases at V and 0 bases at J, with 13 bases between. Germline CDR1 is SGHLS and CDR2 is HYDKME. The sequenced CDR3 bases are TGTGCCAGCTCCCAGGGACCGCATAGTGCAGAAACGCTGTAT. As protein: CASSQGPHSAETLY. The CDR3 in its entirety is CASSQGPHSAETLYF. Together with reference TRBV12-2 and TRBJ2-3, the CDR3 gives the full variable domain: NSGVVQSPRYIIKGKGERSILKCIPISGHLSVAWYQQTQGQELKFFIQHYDKMERDKGNLPSRFSVQQFDDYHSEMNMSALELEDSAVYFCASSQGPHSAETLYFGSGTRLTVL.

This clone was observed a few times. Gene names are mouse gene names. The DNA read from the CDR3 is TGTGCCAGCAGTTACAGGGATAGGAATTCGCCCCTCTAC. Translating gives CASSYRDRNSPLY. The whole CDR3 sequence is CASSYRDRNSPLYF. The chain uses TRBV19 and TRBJ1-6; tentative D call: TRBD1 (6 bases). The CDR3 end lies 1 residue beyond the end of the read and is filled in from the germline J gene. TRBJ1-6 carries the ORF label, with uncertain function. The CDR3 totals 14 residues. Germline loops: CDR1 FNHDT, CDR2 SITEND (reference sequence). V was cut by 4 bases and J by 7 bases, with 12 bases left in between.

A remark on this clone: Gene names are mouse gene names. The DNA ends 1 residue before the CDR3 does, and the rest of the CDR3 is filled in from the germline J gene. The chain has TRBV29 and TRBJ1-1; possibly TRBD1 for D (5 bases). Germline loops: CDR1 MSHET, CDR2 SYDVDS. The CDR3 contains 16 residues. V gave up 0 bases and J gave up 1 base, with 12 bases separating them. The part of the CDR3 DNA that was read is TGTGCTAGCAGTTTATCGGTGGGGGGGGTAAACACAGAAGTCTTC. Translation gives CASSLSVGGVNTEVF. The whole CDR3 is CASSLSVGGVNTEVFF.

Points on this clone: Mouse names are used for the genes. Read coverage stops 1 residue before the CDR3 terminus; the germline J gene supplies the remainder. The V and J genes are TRBV13-2 and TRBJ1-1; TRBD1 matches at 8 bases. Trimming removed 6 bases from V and 1 base from J; junction bases left unmatched: 2. CDR1 and CDR2 from the germline V gene are NNHNN and SYGAGS (reference sequence). This CDR3 has 13 residues. CDR3 in amino acids: CASVQGGNTEVFF. The part of the CDR3 DNA that was read is TGTGCCAGCGTACAGGGGGGGAACACAGAAGTCTTC.

As for this clone: The gene names here belong to mouse. The missing CDR3 end, 1 residue past where the read stops, is filled in from the germline J gene. J is TRBJ2-1 and V is TRBV3; possibly TRBD1 for D (6 bases). V lost 5 bases to trimming and J lost 4 bases, with 12 bases between them. Germline CDR1 reads SNHLY; CDR2 reads FYNGKV (reference sequence). CDR3 size: 14 residues. Here the CDR3 reads CASSRRDKYAEQFF. The sequenced CDR3 bases are TGTGCCAGCAGCCGCCGGGACAAATATGCTGAGCAGTTC.

In regard to this clone: The gene names given are mouse names. The read terminates 1 residue before the CDR3 end, so the remaining end is supplied by the germline J gene. The J gene is TRBJ2-7, the V gene TRBV4, with 9 bases aligning to TRBD2. The ends lost 3 bases at V and 7 bases at J; junction bases unmatched: 4. Per germline, CDR1 LGHDT and CDR2 YNNKQL (reference sequence). This CDR3 is 13 amino acids long. CDR3 DNA (partial): TGTGCCAGCAGCTATACTGGGGGGCGGGAACAGTAC. This codes for CASSYTGGREQY. The whole CDR3 protein is CASSYTGGREQYF.

A remark on this clone: Genes and germline are mouse. The read ends 1 residue early relative to the CDR3; the germline J gene fills the gap. The chain employs TRBV16 and TRBJ1-3; 7 nucleotides align to TRBD1. Germline loops: CDR1 SGHSA, CDR2 FRNQAP. Losses at the gene ends were 2 bases for V and 0 bases for J; bases not matched to a gene: 1. There are 15 residues in the CDR3. Incomplete CDR3 DNA: TGTGCAAGCAGCTTAACAGGGGTTTCTGGAAATACGCTCTAT. Translation: CASSLTGVSGNTLY. The full-length CDR3 reads as CASSLTGVSGNTLYF.

With respect to this clone: The genes and germline here are from mouse. This CDR3 is CASSLDWGGAYEQYF. CDR3 DNA (partial): TGTGCCAGCTCTCTCGACTGGGGGGGCGCCTATGAACAGTAC. The chain employs TRBV12-2 and TRBJ2-7; TRBD2 matches 12 bases. The DNA ends 1 residue before the CDR3 does, and the rest of the CDR3 is filled in from the germline J gene. Looked up from germline, CDR1 is SGHLS and CDR2 is HYDKME. The CDR3 consists of 15 residues. V lost 0 bases and J lost 2; bases outside the gene matches: 1. Full variable domain (remainder filled in from reference TRBV12-2 and TRBJ2-7): NSGVVQSPRYIIKGKGERSILKCIPISGHLSVAWYQQTQGQELKFFIQHYDKMERDKGNLPSRFSVQQFDDYHSEMNMSALELEDSAVYFCASSLDWGGAYEQYFGPGTRLTVL.

To note about this clone: The gene symbols are mouse symbols. The DNA ends 1 residue before the CDR3 does, and the rest of the CDR3 is filled in from the germline J gene. This chain joins TRBV31 and TRBJ2-5; 7 bases fit TRBD2. Germline assignment: CDR1 GKSSPN and CDR2 SITVG. V gave up 0 bases and J gave up 0 bases; unmatched junction bases: 0. The CDR3 spans 14 residues. CDR3 bases read: TGTGCCTGGAGTCTCTGGGGGAACCAAGACACCCAGTAC. Its protein is CAWSLWGNQDTQY. The complete CDR3 protein is CAWSLWGNQDTQYF.